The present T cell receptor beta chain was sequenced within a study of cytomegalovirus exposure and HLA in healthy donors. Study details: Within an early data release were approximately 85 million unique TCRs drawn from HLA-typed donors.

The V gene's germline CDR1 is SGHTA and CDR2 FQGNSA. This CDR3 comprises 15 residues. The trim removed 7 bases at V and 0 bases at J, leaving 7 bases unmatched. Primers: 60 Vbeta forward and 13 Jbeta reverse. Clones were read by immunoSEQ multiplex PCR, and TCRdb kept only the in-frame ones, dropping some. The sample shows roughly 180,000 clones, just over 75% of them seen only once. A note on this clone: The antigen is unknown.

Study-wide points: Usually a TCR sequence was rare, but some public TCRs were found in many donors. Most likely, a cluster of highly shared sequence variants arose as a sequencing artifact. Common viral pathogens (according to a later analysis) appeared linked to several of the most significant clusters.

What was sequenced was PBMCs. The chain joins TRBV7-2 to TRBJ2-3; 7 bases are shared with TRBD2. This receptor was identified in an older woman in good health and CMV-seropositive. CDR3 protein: CASKGEGFSTDTQYF. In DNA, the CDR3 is TGTGCCAGCAAAGGGGAGGGGTTTAGCACAGATACGCAGTATTTT.